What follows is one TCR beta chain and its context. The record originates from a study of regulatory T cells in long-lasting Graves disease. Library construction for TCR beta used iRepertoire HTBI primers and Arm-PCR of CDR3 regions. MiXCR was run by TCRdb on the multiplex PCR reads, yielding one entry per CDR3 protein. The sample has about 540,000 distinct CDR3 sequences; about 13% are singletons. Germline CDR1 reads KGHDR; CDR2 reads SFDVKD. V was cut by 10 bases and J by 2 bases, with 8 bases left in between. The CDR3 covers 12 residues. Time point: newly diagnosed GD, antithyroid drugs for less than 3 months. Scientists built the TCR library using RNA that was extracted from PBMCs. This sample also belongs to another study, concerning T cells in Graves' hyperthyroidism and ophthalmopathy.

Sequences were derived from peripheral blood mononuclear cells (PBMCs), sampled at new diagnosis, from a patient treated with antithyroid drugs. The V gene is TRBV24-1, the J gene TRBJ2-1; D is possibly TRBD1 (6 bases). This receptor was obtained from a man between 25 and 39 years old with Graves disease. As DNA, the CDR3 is TGTGCCACTCGGACAGCCTACAATGAGCAGTTCTTC. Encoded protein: CATRTAYNEQFF.